This is a list of T cell receptor beta chains from one sample in a study of T cell responses to AZD1222 COVID-19 vaccine. Clones were sequenced by immunoSEQ multiplex PCR, and TCRdb holds only the in-frame ones, with some missing. Of approximately 140,000 clones in the sample, approximately 88% were seen once. Source: peripheral blood, taken on day 0 of AZD1222 vaccination. These receptors all stem from an adult in good health. The CDR3 runs from the conserved cysteine through the conserved F or W. The order of the fields is D gene, clone size, J gene, V gene, CDR3 DNA, CDR3 protein. A D gene is named only where the DNA matches it firmly. The size of a clone is reported for some rows only, either as once, few or many, or as a class for expanded clones.

TRBD2	NA	TRBJ2-2	TRBV29-1	TGCAGCGTTGACACTAGCGGGGGGACGAACACCGGGGAGCTGTTTTTT	CSVDTSGGTNTGELFF
NA	few	TRBJ1-1	TRBV4-1	TGCGCCAGCAGCTTAGAAGGGTCAGGCACTGAAGCTTTCTTT	CASSLEGSGTEAFF
NA	NA	TRBJ1-5	TRBV6-5	TGTGCCAGCAGTTACTCGGTGGAGGGGAATCAGCCCCAGCATTTT	CASSYSVEGNQPQHF
TRBD1	NA	TRBJ2-3	TRBV6-5	TGTGCCAGCAAAACATTAGGACAGGGCAAAGATACGCAGTATTTT	CASKTLGQGKDTQYF
NA	NA	TRBJ1-4	TRBV11-2	TGTGCCAGCAGCTACGGACACAAAGTTGCAACTAATGAAAAACTGTTTTTT	CASSYGHKVATNEKLFF
TRBD2	NA	TRBJ2-1	TRBV7-2	TGTGCCAGCAGCACCCTAGCGGGTTTTAACAATGAGCAGTTCTTC	CASSTLAGFNNEQFF
TRBD1	once	TRBJ1-4	TRBV30	TGTGCCTGGAGTGCATACAGGGGACCTAATGAAAAACTGTTTTTT	CAWSAYRGPNEKLFF
NA	once	TRBJ2-1	TRBV6-2/TRBV6-3	TGTGCCAGCAGTTACTCGAAAGGGGTGTACAATGAGCAGTTCTTC	CASSYSKGVYNEQFF
TRBD1	NA	TRBJ1-4	TRBV28	TGTGCCAGCAGCCCCCTGGTCAGGGGGCGGGGTGGTGAAAAACTGTTTTTT	CASSPLVRGRGGEKLFF
TRBD2	NA	TRBJ2-3	TRBV9	TGTGCCAGCAGCGTAGGGGCTAGCGGGGGGCCCACAGATACGCAGTATTTT	CASSVGASGGPTDTQYF
NA	NA	TRBJ2-1	TRBV5-1	TGCGCCAGCACCTACGGAGCGGGACAAGTTTACAATGAGCAGTTCTTC	CASTYGAGQVYNEQFF
TRBD1	NA	TRBJ2-2	TRBV29-1	TGCAGCGTCAGGCCGGACAGGGACGACGGGGAGCTGTTTTTT	CSVRPDRDDGELFF
NA	NA	TRBJ2-2	TRBV25-1	TGTGCCAGCAGTGAATATGGGGCAGGGGACTTCGCCGGGGAGCTGTTTTTT	CASSEYGAGDFAGELFF
TRBD1	once	TRBJ1-2	TRBV6-1	TGTGCCAGCAGTGAAACGACAGGGGGAGCCTATGGCTACACCTTC	CASSETTGGAYGYTF
NA	NA	TRBJ1-3	TRBV28	TGTGCCAGCAGTTTATGGGGAGGGAGCTCTGGAAACACCATATATTTT	CASSLWGGSSGNTIYF
NA	NA	TRBJ1-4	TRBV5-1	TGCGCCAGCAGCTTGGTTGTCAATGAAAAACTGTTTTTT	CASSLVVNEKLFF
NA	once	TRBJ2-1	TRBV10-3	TGTGCCATCAGCATACCACTAGTCGGTTACCATGAGCAGTTCTTC	CAISIPLVGYHEQFF
NA	NA	TRBJ2-1	TRBV5-8	TGTGCCAGCAGCCCCTCGCAGTACAATGAGCAGTTCTTC	CASSPSQYNEQFF
NA	NA	TRBJ2-7	TRBV15	TGTGCCACCAGCAGAGACCTAGTCGGGTACGAGCAGTACTTC	CATSRDLVGYEQYF
NA	once	TRBJ2-5	TRBV7-2	TGTGCCAGCAGCTTCCGGGAGTTAAAAGAGACCCAGTACTTC	CASSFRELKETQYF
NA	NA	TRBJ2-2	TRBV15	TGTGCCACCAGCAGAGGGACTCGGGACATATACACCGGGGAGCTGTTTTTT	CATSRGTRDIYTGELFF
NA	NA	TRBJ1-4	TRBV3-1/TRBV3-2	TGTGCCAGCAGCCAAGACCAGGAAAAACTGTTTTTT	CASSQDQEKLFF
TRBD1	NA	TRBJ2-7	TRBV27	TGTGCCAGCAGACCCAGGACAGGGGAGCAGTACTTC	CASRPRTGEQYF
NA	NA	TRBJ2-7	TRBV29-1	TGCAGCGTAGGAAAGTTGGGCTCCTACGAGCAGTACTTC	CSVGKLGSYEQYF
TRBD1	NA	TRBJ1-5	TRBV28	TGTGCCAGCAGTTTTGGGAGGGCCCGAGGACAGGGCCATAGCAATCAGCCCCAGCATTTT	CASSFGRARGQGHSNQPQHF
TRBD2	NA	TRBJ2-7	TRBV15	TGTGCCACCAGGGGGACTAGCGGGAAGAGTGAGCAGTACTTC	CATRGTSGKSEQYF
TRBD1	NA	TRBJ1-2	TRBV29-1	TGCAGCGTCTCCGGGACAGGGGGCGTCTATGGCTACACCTTC	CSVSGTGGVYGYTF
TRBD1	NA	TRBJ1-1	TRBV6-5	TGTGCCAGCAGTTACGGACAGGGTATCACTGAAGCTTTCTTT	CASSYGQGITEAFF